Sequencing of this T cell receptor (beta chain) was carried out in a study of response to subunit inactivated influenza vaccine. TCRdb re-analysed the RT-PCR reads in MiXCR, keeping a single row per CDR3 protein. This sample carries some 540,000 distinct CDR3 sequences, under 30% of them seen once, and the ten largest clones take approximately 3%. Germline V gene data show CDR1 as MDHEN and CDR2 as SYDVKM. V gave up 6 bases and J gave up 0 bases, with 11 bases separating them. The CDR3 is made up of 14 amino acids. This sample was shared with a second study, whose subject was T cells expressing NK-cell markers. From that paper: What made the TCR beta cDNA was 5'RACE template switching with UMIs.

The input for sequencing was CD4+ T cells sorted from PBMCs, taken 11 to 12 days after vaccination. The V and J genes are TRBV28 and TRBJ1-1; D is unresolved. The sequence was obtained from a middle-aged man who received an inactivated influenza vaccine. CDR3 in DNA: TGTGCCAGCAGGCTCCCAAGGTTGAACACTGAAGCTTTCTTT. As protein: CASRLPRLNTEAFF.